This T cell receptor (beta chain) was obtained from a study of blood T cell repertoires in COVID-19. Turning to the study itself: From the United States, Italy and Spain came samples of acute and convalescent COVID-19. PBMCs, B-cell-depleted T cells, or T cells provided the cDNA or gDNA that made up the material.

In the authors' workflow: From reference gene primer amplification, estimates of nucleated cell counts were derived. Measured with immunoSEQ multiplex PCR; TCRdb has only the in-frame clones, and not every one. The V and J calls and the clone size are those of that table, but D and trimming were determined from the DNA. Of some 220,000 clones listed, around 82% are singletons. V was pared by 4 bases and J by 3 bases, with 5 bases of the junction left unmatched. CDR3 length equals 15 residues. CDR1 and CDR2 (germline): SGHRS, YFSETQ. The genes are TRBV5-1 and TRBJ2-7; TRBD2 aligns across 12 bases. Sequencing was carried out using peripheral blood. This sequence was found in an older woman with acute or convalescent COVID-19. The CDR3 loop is CASSRTSGDLYEQYF. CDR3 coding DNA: TGCGCCAGCAGCCGGACTAGCGGGGACCTCTACGAGCAGTACTTC.